This record looks at one TCR beta chain sequence and its context. Its antigen specificity is not known. The sample holds no much larger clone one base away, and base qualities are not on file. Healthy HIV-negative adults with no recently reported acute infections or vaccinations were included as donors. All donors were Caucasian adults living in Nashville, Tennessee, USA. Magnetic negative selection was used to enrich CD4+ T cells, after which naive cells were positively selected on CD45RA and the negative fraction became the memory subset. After blood collection by leukapheresis, PBMCs were isolated using Ficoll-Histopaque density gradient centrifugation and then cryopreserved in the vapor phase of liquid nitrogen. Purity and quantity of every magnetically sorted T cell population were checked by analytical flow cytometry. From each sorted fraction, genomic DNA was isolated and quantified by UV absorbance on a Nanodrop 2000c.

The CDR3 contains 15 residues, cysteine and phenylalanine counted. CDR3 DNA is the only sequence kept; it has 45 bases, read in frame from the first base. Looking up the germline V gene yields CDR1 LGHNA and CDR2 YSLEER. V is pared back by 0 bases and J by 0 bases, with 6 bases lying between the germline termini. This record belongs to a study of shared clonotypes between healthy human individuals (dated by TCRdb to about 2020). Broadly, across the study: The cohort included three men and a couple of women between 18 and 49 years of age. For each donor, three plates each were used for CD4 naive and CD4 memory, two plates were used for CD8 naive, and one plate was used for CD8 memory. To estimate repertoire size and how much clonotypes are shared between individuals, the study performed deep sequencing of blood TCR repertoires from five healthy adults. Different laboratories and diverse techniques were used to prepare libraries and sequence TCR repertoires, to increase sequencing depth and limit assay-specific biases. Per donor, leukapheresis produced somewhere between about 0.85 and 10 billion PBMCs. Study-level results and caveats: Rarefaction of sorted-subset datasets indicated incomplete sequencing despite the large sequencing depth. Across a handful of donors, around 5% of naive CD4, roughly 3.8% of naive CD8, about 2.3% of memory CD4, and 0.4% of memory CD8 clonotypes were shared. Because the study included only a small number of donors, the genetic and exposure-history diversity represented was limited. Larger estimated clonotype richness was generally found for naive subsets than for memory subsets. Higher generation probabilities were observed for clonotypes shared by all four sorted-subset donors than for non-shared clonotypes. Sampling was restricted to blood, and TCR repertoires in tissue are likely to differ from TCR repertoires in blood. Pairwise subsampling led to the expectation that sequencing depth would affect the degree of clonotype sharing among donors.

Using the deep immunoSEQ assay, multiplex PCR amplified TCR CDR3 regions from genomic DNA. Extracted genomic DNA from each cell subset was spread evenly across all wells of several immunoSEQ 96-well plates, with each plate serving as a replicate. For sorted subsets, 150 to 250 ng of genomic DNA, equivalent to some 33,000 T cell genomes, went into each replicate PCR. Purified libraries were quantified with a Qubit 3.0 fluorometer, sized on a Bioanalyzer 2100, and re-quantified with the KAPA Library Quantification kit. Every immunoSEQ 96-well plate was sequenced on a dedicated single-read 150-cycle Illumina NextSeq 550 flow cell. Regarding the original processing steps: Because the immunoSEQ output included only junctional sequences and no quality scores, the filtering could not be the same as the filtering used for full-length reads. To assign V/J genes and CDR3, sequences were annotated using PyIR, a Python wrapper for IgBLAST v1.9, with IMGT germline references. Reads were filtered out if the reads had weak V/J assignments (E-value above 1e-6), no CDR3, stop codons, out-of-frame junctions, or ambiguous translated residues. V3J clonotypes were defined as sequences sharing the same inferred V gene, J gene, and CDR3 amino acid sequence. The percentage overlap between two repertoires was calculated by dividing the number of shared unique clonotypes by the size of the smaller repertoire. Three approaches were used to assess repertoire richness: RTK rarefaction, the Chao1 estimator, and Recon v2.1 estimates of unobserved clonotypes. OLGA was used to compute generation probabilities for all TCRbeta clonotypes that the gDNA method yielded from several donors. TCRdb stores this immuneACCESS table with in-frame sequences only. Part of the clones is absent; in the studies checked, under half of the shortfall reflects unresolved V genes, and no reason is known for the rest. The V and J calls and clone size come from that table; D and trimming were worked out from the DNA. In this sample the table shows some 200,000 clones, approximately 61% of which occur a single time. The biggest ten clones account for 8.5% to 12% of the sample.

The rearrangement combines TRBV4-3 with TRBJ1-5, with the D segment identity uncertain. Sequenced material: memory CD4+ T cells sorted from blood. Reading the label with the study, this specimen's cell subset or site is: CD45RA-negative fraction. This TCR was recovered from a man aged 25 to 40 in good health. The CDR3 region reads CASSQESLSNQPQHF. The DNA is as follows: TGCGCCAGCAGCCAAGAAAGTCTTAGCAATCAGCCCCAGCATTTT.